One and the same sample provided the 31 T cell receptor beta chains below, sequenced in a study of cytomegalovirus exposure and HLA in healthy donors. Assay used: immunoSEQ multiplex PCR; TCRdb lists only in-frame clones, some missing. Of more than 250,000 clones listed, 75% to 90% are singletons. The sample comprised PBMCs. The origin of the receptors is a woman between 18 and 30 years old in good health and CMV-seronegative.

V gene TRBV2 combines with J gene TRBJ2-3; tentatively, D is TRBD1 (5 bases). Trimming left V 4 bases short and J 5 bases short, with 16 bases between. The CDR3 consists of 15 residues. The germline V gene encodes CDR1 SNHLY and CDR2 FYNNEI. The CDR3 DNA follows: TGTGCCAGCAGTGTTTCGGGCCTTCAGGGAGATACGCAGTATTTT. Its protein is CASSVSGLQGDTQYF.

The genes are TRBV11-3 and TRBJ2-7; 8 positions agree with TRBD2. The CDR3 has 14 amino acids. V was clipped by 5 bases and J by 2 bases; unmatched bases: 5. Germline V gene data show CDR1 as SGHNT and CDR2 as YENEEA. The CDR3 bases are TGTGCCAGCAGCCCTCGGACTAGCCCCTACGAGCAGTACTTC. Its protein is CASSPRTSPYEQYF. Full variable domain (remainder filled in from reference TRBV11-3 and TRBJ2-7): EAGVVQSPRYKIIEKKQPVAFWCNPISGHNTLYWYLQNLGQGPELLIRYENEEAVDDSQLPKDRFSAERLKGVDSTLKIQPAELGDSAVYLCASSPRTSPYEQYFGPGTRLTVT.

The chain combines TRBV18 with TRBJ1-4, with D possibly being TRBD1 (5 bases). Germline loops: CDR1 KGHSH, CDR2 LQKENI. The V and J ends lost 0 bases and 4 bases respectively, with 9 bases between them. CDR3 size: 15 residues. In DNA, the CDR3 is TGTGCCAGCTCACCACCAGGGGCAGTTAATGAAAAACTGTTTTTT. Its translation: CASSPPGAVNEKLFF.

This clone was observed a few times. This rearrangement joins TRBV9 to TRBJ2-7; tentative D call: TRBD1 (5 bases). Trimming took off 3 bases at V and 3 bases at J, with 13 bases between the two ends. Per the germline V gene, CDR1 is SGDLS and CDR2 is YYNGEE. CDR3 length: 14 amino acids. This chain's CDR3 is CASSAPGNYYEQYF. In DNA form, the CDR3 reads TGTGCCAGCAGCGCCCCAGGGAACTACTACGAGCAGTACTTC.

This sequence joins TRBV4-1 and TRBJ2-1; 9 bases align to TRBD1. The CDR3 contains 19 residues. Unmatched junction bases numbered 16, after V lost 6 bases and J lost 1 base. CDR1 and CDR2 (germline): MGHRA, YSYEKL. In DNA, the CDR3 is TGCGCCAGCAGACAACCGGGACAGGGACCCCAGGAGTCCTACAATGAGCAGTTCTTC. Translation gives CASRQPGQGPQESYNEQFF.

CDR3 bases: TGTGCCAGCTCACCACCGTCTAGCGGATACAATGAGCAGTTCTTC. Its protein is CASSPPSSGYNEQFF. The chain links TRBV18 to TRBJ2-1; 7 nucleotides align to TRBD2. The germline gives CDR1 KGHSH, CDR2 LQKENI. The CDR3 length is 15 residues. The J segment lost 4 bases and the V segment lost 0 bases, leaving 3 bases of the junction unmatched.

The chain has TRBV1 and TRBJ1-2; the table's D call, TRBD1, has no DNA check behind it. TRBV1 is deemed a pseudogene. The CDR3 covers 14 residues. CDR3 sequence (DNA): TGCACCAGCAGCCTCCGGCAGGGGTCCGATGGCTACACCTTC. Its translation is CTSSLRQGSDGYTF.

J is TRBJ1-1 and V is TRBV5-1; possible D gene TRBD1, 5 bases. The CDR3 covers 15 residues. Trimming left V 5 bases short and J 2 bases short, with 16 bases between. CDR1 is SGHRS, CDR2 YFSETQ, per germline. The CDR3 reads CASRSRDSYNTEAFF. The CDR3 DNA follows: TGCGCCAGCAGATCAAGAGACAGCTACAACACTGAAGCTTTCTTT.

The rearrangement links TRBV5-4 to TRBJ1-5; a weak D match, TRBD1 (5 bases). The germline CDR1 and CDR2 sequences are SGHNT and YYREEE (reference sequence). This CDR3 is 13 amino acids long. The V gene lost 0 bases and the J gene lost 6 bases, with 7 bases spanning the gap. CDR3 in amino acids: CASSLDQGQPQHF. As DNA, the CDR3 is TGTGCCAGCAGCTTGGACCAGGGTCAGCCCCAGCATTTT. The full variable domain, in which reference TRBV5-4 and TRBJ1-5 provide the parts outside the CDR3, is ETGVTQSPTHLIKTRGQQVTLRCSSQSGHNTVSWYQQALGQGPQFIFQYYREEENGRGNFPPRFSGLQFPNYSSELNVNALELDDSALYLCASSLDQGQPQHFGDGTRLSIL.

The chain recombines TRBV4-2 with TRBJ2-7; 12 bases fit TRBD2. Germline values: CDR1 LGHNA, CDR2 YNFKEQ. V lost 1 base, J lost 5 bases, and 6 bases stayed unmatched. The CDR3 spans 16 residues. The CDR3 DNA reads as TGTGCCAGCAGCCAAGCCCTAGCGGGAGGGCTCCACGAGCAGTACTTC. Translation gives CASSQALAGGLHEQYF.

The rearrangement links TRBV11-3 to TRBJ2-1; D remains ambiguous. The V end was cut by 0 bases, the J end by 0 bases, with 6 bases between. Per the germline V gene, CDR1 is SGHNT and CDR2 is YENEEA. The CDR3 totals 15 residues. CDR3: CASSLERSSYNEQFF. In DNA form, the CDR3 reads TGTGCCAGCAGCTTAGAGCGGAGCTCCTACAATGAGCAGTTCTTC.

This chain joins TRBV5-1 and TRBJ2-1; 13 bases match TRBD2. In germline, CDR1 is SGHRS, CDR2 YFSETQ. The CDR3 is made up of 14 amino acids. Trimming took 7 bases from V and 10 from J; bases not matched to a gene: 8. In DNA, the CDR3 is TGCGCCAGCGGGGTTGGGACTAGCGGGGTAGAGCAGTTCTTC. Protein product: CASGVGTSGVEQFF.

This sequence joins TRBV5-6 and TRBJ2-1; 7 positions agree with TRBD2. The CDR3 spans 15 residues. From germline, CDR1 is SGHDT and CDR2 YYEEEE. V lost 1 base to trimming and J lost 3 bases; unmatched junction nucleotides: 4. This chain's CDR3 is CASSLSGGSYNEQFF. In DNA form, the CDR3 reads TGTGCCAGCAGCTTGTCCGGCGGGAGCTACAATGAGCAGTTCTTC.

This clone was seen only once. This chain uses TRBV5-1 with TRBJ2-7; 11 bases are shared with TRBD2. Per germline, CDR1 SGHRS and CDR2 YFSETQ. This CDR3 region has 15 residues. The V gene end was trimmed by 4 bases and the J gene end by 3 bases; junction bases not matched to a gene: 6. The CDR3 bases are TGCGCCAGCAGCCCCTCCGGGACTAGCGGCTACGAGCAGTACTTC. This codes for CASSPSGTSGYEQYF.

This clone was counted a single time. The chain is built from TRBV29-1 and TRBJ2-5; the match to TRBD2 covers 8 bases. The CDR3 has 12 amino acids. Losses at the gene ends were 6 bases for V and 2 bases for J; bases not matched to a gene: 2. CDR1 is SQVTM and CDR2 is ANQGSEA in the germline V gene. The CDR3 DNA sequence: TGCAGCGTCAGCGGGGGACAAGAGACCCAGTACTTC. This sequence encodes CSVSGGQETQYF.

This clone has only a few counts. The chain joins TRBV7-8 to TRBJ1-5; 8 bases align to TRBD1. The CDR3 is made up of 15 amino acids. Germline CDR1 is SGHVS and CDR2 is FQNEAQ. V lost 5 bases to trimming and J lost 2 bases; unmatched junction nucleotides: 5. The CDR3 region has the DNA TGTGCCAGCAGCGCCAGGGGGCTGGGCAATCAGCCCCAGCATTTT. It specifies CASSARGLGNQPQHF.

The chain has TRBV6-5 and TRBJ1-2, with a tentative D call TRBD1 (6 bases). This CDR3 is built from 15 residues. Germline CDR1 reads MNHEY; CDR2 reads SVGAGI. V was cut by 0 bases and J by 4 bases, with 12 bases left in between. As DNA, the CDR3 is TGTGCCAGCAGTTACTCAGCAGGGGACGGCTATGGCTACACCTTC. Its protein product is CASSYSAGDGYGYTF.

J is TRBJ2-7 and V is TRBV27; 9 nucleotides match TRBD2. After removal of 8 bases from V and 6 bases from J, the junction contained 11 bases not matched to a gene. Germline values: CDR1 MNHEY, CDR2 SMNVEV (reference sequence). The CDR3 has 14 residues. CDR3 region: CASRGLAGLGEQYF. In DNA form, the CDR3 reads TGTGCCAGCCGGGGACTAGCAGGTTTGGGCGAGCAGTACTTC.

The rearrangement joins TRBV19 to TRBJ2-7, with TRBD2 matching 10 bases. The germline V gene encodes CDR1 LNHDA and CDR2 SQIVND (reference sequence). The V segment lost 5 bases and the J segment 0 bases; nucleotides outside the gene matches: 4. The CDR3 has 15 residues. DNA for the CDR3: TGTGCCAGTAGTCCCTCTAGCGGGAGCTCCTACGAGCAGTACTTC. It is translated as CASSPSSGSSYEQYF.

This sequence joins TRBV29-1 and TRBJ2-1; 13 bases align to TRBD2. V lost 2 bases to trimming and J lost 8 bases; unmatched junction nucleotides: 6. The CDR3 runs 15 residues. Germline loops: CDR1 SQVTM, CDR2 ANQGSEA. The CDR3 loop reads CSVENRLAGGYEQFF. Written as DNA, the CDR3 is TGCAGCGTTGAAAATAGACTAGCGGGAGGCTATGAGCAGTTCTTC.

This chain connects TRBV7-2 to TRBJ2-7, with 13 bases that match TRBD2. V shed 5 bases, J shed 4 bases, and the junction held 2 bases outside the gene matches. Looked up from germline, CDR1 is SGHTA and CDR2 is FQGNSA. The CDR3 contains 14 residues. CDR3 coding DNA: TGTGCCAGCAGCACGGGACTAGCGGGATACGAGCAGTACTTC. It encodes CASSTGLAGYEQYF.

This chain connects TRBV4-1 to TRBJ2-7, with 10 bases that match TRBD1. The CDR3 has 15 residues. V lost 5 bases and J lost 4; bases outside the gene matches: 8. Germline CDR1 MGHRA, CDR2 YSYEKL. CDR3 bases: TGCGCCAGCAGCTACCGGGACAGGGGAGATTACGAGCAGTACTTC. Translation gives CASSYRDRGDYEQYF.

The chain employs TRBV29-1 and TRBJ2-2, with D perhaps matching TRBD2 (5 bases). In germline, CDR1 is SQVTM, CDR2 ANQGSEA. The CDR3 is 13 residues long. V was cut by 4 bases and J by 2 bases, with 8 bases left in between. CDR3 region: CSVVRENTGELFF. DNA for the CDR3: TGCAGCGTTGTTCGGGAAAACACCGGGGAGCTGTTTTTT.

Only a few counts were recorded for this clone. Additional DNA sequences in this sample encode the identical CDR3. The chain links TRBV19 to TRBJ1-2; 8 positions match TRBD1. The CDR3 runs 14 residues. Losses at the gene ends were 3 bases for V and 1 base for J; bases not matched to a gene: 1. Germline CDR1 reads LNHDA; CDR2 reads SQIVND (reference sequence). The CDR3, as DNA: TGTGCCAGTAGTATTGGACAGGGTAACTATGGCTACACCTTC. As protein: CASSIGQGNYGYTF.

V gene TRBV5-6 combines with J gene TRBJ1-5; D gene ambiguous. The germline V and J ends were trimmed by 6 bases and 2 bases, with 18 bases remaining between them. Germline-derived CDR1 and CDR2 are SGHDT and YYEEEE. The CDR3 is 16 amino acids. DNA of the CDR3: TGTGCCAGCACCCAACCGCGGGGATGGGGCAATCAGCCCCAGCATTTT. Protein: CASTQPRGWGNQPQHF.

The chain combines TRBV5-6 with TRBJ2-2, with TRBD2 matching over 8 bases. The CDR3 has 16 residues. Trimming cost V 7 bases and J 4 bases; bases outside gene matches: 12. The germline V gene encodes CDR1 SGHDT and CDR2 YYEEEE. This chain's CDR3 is CASATTSGSRTGELFF. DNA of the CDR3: TGTGCCAGCGCCACGACGAGCGGGAGTCGCACCGGGGAGCTGTTTTTT.

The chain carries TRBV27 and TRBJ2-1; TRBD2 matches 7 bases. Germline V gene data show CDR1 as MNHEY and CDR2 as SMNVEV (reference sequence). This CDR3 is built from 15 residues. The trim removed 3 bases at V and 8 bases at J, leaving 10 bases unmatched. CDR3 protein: CASSFSATSNYEQFF. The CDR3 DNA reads TGTGCCAGCAGTTTCTCCGCGACTAGCAACTATGAGCAGTTCTTC.

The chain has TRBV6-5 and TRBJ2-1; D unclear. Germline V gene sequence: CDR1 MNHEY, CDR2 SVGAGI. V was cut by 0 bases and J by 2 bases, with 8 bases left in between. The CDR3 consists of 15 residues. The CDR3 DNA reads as TGTGCCAGCAGTTACTCGATGGCAACCTACAATGAGCAGTTCTTC. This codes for CASSYSMATYNEQFF.

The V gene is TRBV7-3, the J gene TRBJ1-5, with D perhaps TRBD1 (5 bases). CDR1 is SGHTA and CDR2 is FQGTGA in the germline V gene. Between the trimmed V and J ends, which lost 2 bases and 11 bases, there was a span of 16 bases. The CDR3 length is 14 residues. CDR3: CASSLALISGSQHF. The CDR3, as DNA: TGTGCCAGCAGCTTAGCGCTTATCTCAGGGTCCCAGCATTTT. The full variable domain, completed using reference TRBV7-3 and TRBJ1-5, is GAGVSQTPSNKVTEKGKYVELRCDPISGHTALYWYRQSLGQGPEFLIYFQGTGAADDSGLPNDRFFAVRPEGSVSTLKIQRTERGDSAVYLCASSLALISGSQHFGDGTRLSIL.

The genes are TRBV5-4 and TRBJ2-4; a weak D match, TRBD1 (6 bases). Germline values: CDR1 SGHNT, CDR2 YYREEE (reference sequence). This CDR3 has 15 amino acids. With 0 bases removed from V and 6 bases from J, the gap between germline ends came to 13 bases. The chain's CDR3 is CASSLAGTSPNIQYF. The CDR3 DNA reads TGTGCCAGCAGCTTGGCCGGGACATCTCCAAACATTCAGTACTTC.

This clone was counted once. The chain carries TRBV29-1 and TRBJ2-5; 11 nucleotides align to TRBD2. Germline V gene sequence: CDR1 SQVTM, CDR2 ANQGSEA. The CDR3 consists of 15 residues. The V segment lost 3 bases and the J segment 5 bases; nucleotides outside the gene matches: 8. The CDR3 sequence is CSVEGSGRAMETQYF. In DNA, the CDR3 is TGCAGCGTTGAGGGTAGCGGGAGGGCGATGGAGACCCAGTACTTC. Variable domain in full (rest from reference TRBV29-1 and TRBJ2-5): SAVISQKPSRDICQRGTSLTIQCQVDSQVTMMFWYRQQPGQSLTLIATANQGSEATYESGFVIDKFPISRPNLTFSTLTVSNMSPEDSSIYLCSVEGSGRAMETQYFGPGTRLLVL.